A single T cell receptor (beta chain) is shown here with its context. Its target is not known. The data originate from a study of T-cell reconstitution after alpha-beta-depleted transplantation in children. Study-level points and caveats: Day-60 TCRbeta diversity that was high in some patients was derived from surviving recipient T cells and thymic progenitors.

Researchers prepared the TCRbeta library using unique molecular identifiers, the study reports. TCRdb re-called the PCR reads with MiXCR, one entry per CDR3 protein. Of 800,000 to 1,000,000 distinct CDR3 sequences in the sample, about 29% were seen once. The CDR3 loop spans 15 amino acids. V dropped 7 bases and J dropped 2 bases, with 20 bases sitting between them. Germline lookup yields CDR1 SQVTM and CDR2 ANQGSEA. The V and J genes are TRBV29-1 and TRBJ1-1; D not resolved. The source is a boy younger than two who had a stem cell transplant for SCID, so the T cells may come from the graft donor. Here the sequenced sample was PBMCs, mostly from graft donor cells, taken 360 days after TCRalphabeta/CD19-depleted stem cell transplant. Here the CDR3 reads CSGCRDNSANTEAFF. The CDR3 coding sequence is TGCAGCGGATGCCGGGATAACTCCGCAAACACTGAAGCTTTCTTT.